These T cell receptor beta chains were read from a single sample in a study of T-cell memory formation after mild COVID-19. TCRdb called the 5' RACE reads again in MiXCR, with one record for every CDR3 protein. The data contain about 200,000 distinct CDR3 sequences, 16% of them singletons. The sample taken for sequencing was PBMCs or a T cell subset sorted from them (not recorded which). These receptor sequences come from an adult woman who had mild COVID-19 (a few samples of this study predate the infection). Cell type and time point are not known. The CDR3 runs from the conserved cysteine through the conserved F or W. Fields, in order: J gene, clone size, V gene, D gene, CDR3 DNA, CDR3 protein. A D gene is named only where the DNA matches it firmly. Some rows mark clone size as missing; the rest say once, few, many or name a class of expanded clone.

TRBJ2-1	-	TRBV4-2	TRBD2	TGTGCCAGCAGCCAAGTGGGGACTAGCGGGGGTAATGAGCAGTTCTTC	CASSQVGTSGGNEQFF
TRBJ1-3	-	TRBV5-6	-	TGTGCCAGCAGCGGCGATCTCTCAGGAAACACCATATATTTT	CASSGDLSGNTIYF
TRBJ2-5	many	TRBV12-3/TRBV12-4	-	TGTGCCAGCAGTTTTTGGGCTTCCCTGAAGGAGACCCAGTACTTC	CASSFWASLKETQYF
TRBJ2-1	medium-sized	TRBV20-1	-	TGCAGTGCCCAAGGGCGGGAACCCAATGAGCAGTTCTTC	CSAQGREPNEQFF
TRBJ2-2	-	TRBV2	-	TGTGCCAGTACCCCAGGAAGGGGGGACACCGGGGAGCTGTTTTTT	CASTPGRGDTGELFF
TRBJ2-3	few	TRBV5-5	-	TGTGCCAGCAGCTTGGACCCCCCGGATACGCAGTATTTT	CASSLDPPDTQYF
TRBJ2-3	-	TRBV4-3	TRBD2	TGCGCCAGCAGCCAAGAATCGCGGACTAGCGGGAGGTTGGGGGCCACAGATACGCAGTATTTT	CASSQESRTSGRLGATDTQYF
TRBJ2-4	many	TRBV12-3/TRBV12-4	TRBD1	TGTGCCAGCAGTTCCTCCGGGACAGGGGTTAACATTCAGTACTTC	CASSSSGTGVNIQYF
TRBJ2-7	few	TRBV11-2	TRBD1	TGTGCCAGCAGCTTAATTCAGGGGGCTTTCCACGAGCAGTACTTC	CASSLIQGAFHEQYF
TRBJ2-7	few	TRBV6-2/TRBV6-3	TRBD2	TGTGCCAGCAGTTACTCGAGGGCTAGCGGGAACTACGAGCAGTACTTC	CASSYSRASGNYEQYF
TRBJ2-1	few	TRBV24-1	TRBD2	TGTGCCACCACTAGTGCGGGAGGGCCTAACAATGAGCAGTTCTTC	CATTSAGGPNNEQFF
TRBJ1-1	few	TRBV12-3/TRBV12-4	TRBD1	TGTGCCAGCAGTTCGGGACAGGGAGCGTTCACTGAAGCTTTCTTT	CASSSGQGAFTEAFF
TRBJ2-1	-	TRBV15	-	TGTGCCACCACCCGGGTACGAATTTGGTTTGTTGAGCAGTTCTTC	CATTRVRIWFVEQFF
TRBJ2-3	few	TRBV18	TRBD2	TGTGCCAGCTCACCAGTAGCGGGGAGGCGCACAGATACGCAGTATTTT	CASSPVAGRRTDTQYF
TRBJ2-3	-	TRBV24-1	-	TGTGCCACCAGTGATTATTCCAGGATGGGTACGCAGTATTTT	CATSDYSRMGTQYF
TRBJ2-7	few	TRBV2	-	TGTGCCAGCAGTGCTTTAGGCTACGAGCAGTACTTC	CASSALGYEQYF
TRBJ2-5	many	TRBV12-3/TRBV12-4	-	TGTGCCAGCAGTCCCGGCGGCGGGGCATTACGGGTGACCCAGTACTTC	CASSPGGGALRVTQYF
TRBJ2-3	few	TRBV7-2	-	TGTGCCAGCAGCTTGGCGAAGGCAGATACGCAGTATTTT	CASSLAKADTQYF
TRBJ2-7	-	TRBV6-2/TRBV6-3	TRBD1	TGTGCCAGCACCAGAAATGGACAGGGCAGATCCTACGAGCAGTACTTC	CASTRNGQGRSYEQYF
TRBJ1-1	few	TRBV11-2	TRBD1	TGTGCCAGCAGCGCGACAGGGGTTAACACTGAAGCTTTCTTT	CASSATGVNTEAFF
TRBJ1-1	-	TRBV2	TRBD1	TGTGCCAGCAGTGAAAGGTTATATGGACAGGGAGGGAACACTGAAGCTTTCTTT	CASSERLYGQGGNTEAFF
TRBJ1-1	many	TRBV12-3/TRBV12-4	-	TGTGCCAGCAGTTTCCGCAGGGGTAAGAGCACTGAAGCTTTCTTT	CASSFRRGKSTEAFF
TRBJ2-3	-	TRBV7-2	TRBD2	TGTGCCAGCAGCTTAGACGGGGGGGCTAAAGATACGCAGTATTTT	CASSLDGGAKDTQYF
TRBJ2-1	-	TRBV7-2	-	TGTGCCAGCAGCTTAGCCTGGGCGGGGGCTAATGAGCAGTTCTTC	CASSLAWAGANEQFF
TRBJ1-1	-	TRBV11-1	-	TGTGCCAGCAGCTCCTGGACCCAAGGCACTGAAGCTTTCTTT	CASSSWTQGTEAFF
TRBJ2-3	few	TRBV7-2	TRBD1	TGTGCCAGCAGCTTAGTCAGGGGGTCCACAGATACGCAGTATTTT	CASSLVRGSTDTQYF
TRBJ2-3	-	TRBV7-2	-	TGTGCCAGCAGCCCCTCAGTGGGGGCTTGGGCAGATACGCAGTATTTT	CASSPSVGAWADTQYF
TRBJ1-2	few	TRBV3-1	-	TGTGCCAGCAGCCGGACTGAAAATGGCTACACCTTC	CASSRTENGYTF
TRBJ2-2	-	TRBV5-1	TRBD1	TGCGCCAGCAGCTACTGGACAGGCGACACCGGGGAGCTGTTTTTT	CASSYWTGDTGELFF
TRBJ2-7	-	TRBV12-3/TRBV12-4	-	TGTGCCAGCAGTTTAGCTTCTGTTCCCTGGTACGAGCAGTACTTC	CASSLASVPWYEQYF
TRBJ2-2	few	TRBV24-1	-	TGTGCCACCAGTGACGGGGGCACCGGGGAGCTGTTTTTT	CATSDGGTGELFF
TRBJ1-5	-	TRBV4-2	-	TGTGCCAGCAGCCGAGGCCAGAGCAATCAGCCCCAGCATTTT	CASSRGQSNQPQHF
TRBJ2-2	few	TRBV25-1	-	TGTGCCAGCAGTGAACCGGGGTACACCGGGGAGCTGTTTTTT	CASSEPGYTGELFF
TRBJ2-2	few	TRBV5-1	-	TGCGCCAGCAGCGCGTCCCTACGTTCCGCAACCGGGGAGCTGTTTTTT	CASSASLRSATGELFF
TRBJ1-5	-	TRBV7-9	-	TGTGCCAGCAGACGAATGGTTCAGCCCCAGCATTTT	CASRRMVQPQHF
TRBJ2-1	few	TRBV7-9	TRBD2	TGTGCCAGCAGCTCATGGACTAGCGGGAGCAATGAGCAGTTCTTC	CASSSWTSGSNEQFF
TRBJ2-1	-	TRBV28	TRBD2	TGTGCCAGCAGTCCCTCCGTGGCGGGAGGTTCCAATGAGCAGTTCTTC	CASSPSVAGGSNEQFF
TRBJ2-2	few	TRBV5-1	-	TGCGCCAGCAGCTTCGAGTTGACAGAATACACCGGGGAGCTGTTTTTT	CASSFELTEYTGELFF
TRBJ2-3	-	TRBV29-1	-	TGCAGCGTTGGGACAACTAGCACAGATACGCAGTATTTT	CSVGTTSTDTQYF
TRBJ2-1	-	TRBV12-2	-	TGTGCAAGTCGCCCCACTAGCGGGGATTCCTACAATGAGCAGTTCTTC	CASRPTSGDSYNEQFF
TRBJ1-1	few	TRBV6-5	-	TGTGCCAGCAGTCCAGGGGTGCAGGGAGCTTTCTTT	CASSPGVQGAFF
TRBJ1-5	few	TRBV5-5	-	TGTGCCAGCAGCACCGTAGGAGGGGATAGCAATCAGCCCCAGCATTTT	CASSTVGGDSNQPQHF
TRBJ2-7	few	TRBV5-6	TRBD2	TGTGCCAGCAGCCCGGGGACTACCTACGAGCAGTACTTC	CASSPGTTYEQYF
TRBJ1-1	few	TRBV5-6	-	TGTGCCAGCAGCTTGGGGGCCGGGGGATTGAACACTGAAGCTTTCTTT	CASSLGAGGLNTEAFF
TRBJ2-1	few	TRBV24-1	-	TGTGCCACCAGTGATCACGGGACACGTAACAATGAGCAGTTCTTC	CATSDHGTRNNEQFF
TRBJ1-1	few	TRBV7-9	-	TGTGCCAGCAGTGGTTTTCTCCACAGGGACATGAACACTGAAGCTTTCTTT	CASSGFLHRDMNTEAFF
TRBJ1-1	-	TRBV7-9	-	TGTGCCAGCAGCTTAGAGGTTAGGGCCACTGAAGCTTTCTTT	CASSLEVRATEAFF
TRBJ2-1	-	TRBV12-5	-	TGTGCTAGTGGTTTGTTTCCAGGCTACAATGAGCAGTTCTTC	CASGLFPGYNEQFF
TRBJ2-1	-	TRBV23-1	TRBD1	TGCGCCAGCAGTCTGTGCCCCGGGACAGACACTTACAATGAGCAGTTCTTC	CASSLCPGTDTYNEQFF
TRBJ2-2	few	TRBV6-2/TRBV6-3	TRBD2	TGTGCCAGCAGGCGGGCTAGCGGAGGCGCCGGGGAGCTGTTTTTT	CASRRASGGAGELFF
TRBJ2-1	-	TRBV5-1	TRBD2	TGCGCCAGCAGCTTGGCCGGGTGGCTAGCGGGCGACAATGAGCAGTTCTTC	CASSLAGWLAGDNEQFF
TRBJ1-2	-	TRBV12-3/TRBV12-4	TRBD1	TGTGCCAGCAGTTCCCATTTCAGGGGGCCTGGCTACACCTTC	CASSSHFRGPGYTF
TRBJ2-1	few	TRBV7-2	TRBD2	TGTGCCAGCAGCCCAACGGGGCGGGAGGGCCGTAGTGAGCAGTTCTTC	CASSPTGREGRSEQFF
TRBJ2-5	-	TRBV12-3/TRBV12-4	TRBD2	TGTGCCAGCAACCTGGGACTACAAGAGACCCAGTACTTC	CASNLGLQETQYF
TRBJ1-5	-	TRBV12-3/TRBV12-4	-	TGTGCCAGCAGTTTAGCTGATGGCAGGGCTAGCAATCAGCCCCAGCATTTT	CASSLADGRASNQPQHF
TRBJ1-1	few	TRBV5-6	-	TGTGCCAGCAGCTTGGATTGGGGGCTAAACACTGAAGCTTTCTTT	CASSLDWGLNTEAFF
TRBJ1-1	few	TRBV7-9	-	TGTGCCAGCAGCTCTCACAGGGCCAACACTGAAGCTTTCTTT	CASSSHRANTEAFF
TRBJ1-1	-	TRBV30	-	TGTGCCTGGGGAGTGCTCGGTGAAGCTTTCTTT	CAWGVLGEAFF